This T cell receptor (beta chain) was recovered during a study of cytomegalovirus exposure and HLA in healthy donors. Libraries were prepared by immunoSEQ multiplex PCR; TCRdb keeps only in-frame clonotypes and omits some of them. The sample shows 97,000 or so clones, 87% of them seen only once. V lost 7 bases and J lost 7, with 14 bases in between. Germline V lookup: CDR1 MNHNS, CDR2 SASEGT. The CDR3 length is 13 residues. The chain is built from TRBV6-1 and TRBJ2-1; possibly TRBD1 for D (6 bases). The sequence derives from a woman aged 30 to 39 in good health and CMV-seronegative. Sequenced sample: PBMCs. CDR3 region: CASTFDRRNEQFF. The CDR3, as DNA: TGTGCCAGCACTTTCGACAGGAGAAATGAGCAGTTCTTC.